Included here is one T cell receptor (beta chain) sequence, with context. The source of the sample is a study of OX40 agonist ivuxolimab in advanced cancers. This CDR3 has 16 amino acids. Assay: immunoSEQ multiplex PCR; the TCRdb copy retains only in-frame clones and omits some. The repertoire consists of some 76,000 clones, with around 85% occurring once and the leading ten covering around 2%. The sample here was CD4+ or CD8+ T cells sorted from blood, taken in a trial of the OX40 agonist ivuxolimab. This sequence joins TRBV21-1 and TRBJ2-5; the table's TRBD1 call for D was not verified on the DNA. TRBV21-1 is an annotated pseudogene. This TCR was recovered from an adult with an advanced solid tumor such as melanoma, head and neck, liver or kidney cancer. CDR3 amino acids: CARPRDRALPQETQYF. DNA of the CDR3: TGTGCCAGACCCCGGGACAGGGCGCTACCCCAAGAGACCCAGTACTTC.